A single sample gave rise to the 21 T cell receptor beta chains below, sequenced in a study of blood T cell repertoires in COVID-19. TCRdb's copy holds only in-frame clones and misses some; the assay was immunoSEQ multiplex PCR. Among about 250,000 clones listed, 88% were seen once. Sequencing used peripheral blood. Every receptor here comes from a woman in her 40s who had recovered from COVID-19.

The gene calls are TRBV7-9 and TRBJ2-3; 7 positions match TRBD1. The CDR3 has 17 residues. CDR1 is SEHNR and CDR2 is FQNEAQ in the germline V gene (reference sequence). The J segment lost 0 bases and the V segment lost 5 bases, leaving 11 bases of the junction unmatched. The CDR3 bases are TGTGCCAGCAGCGCCCCGGCCGGGACAGCTAGCACAGATACGCAGTATTTT. Translating it yields CASSAPAGTASTDTQYF.

The chain carries TRBV19 and TRBJ2-6, with 9 nucleotides matching TRBD1. CDR1 and CDR2 (germline): LNHDA, SQIVND (reference sequence). J was trimmed by 0 bases and V by 9 bases; bases with no gene match: 6. The CDR3 is 16 amino acids. DNA for the CDR3: TGTGCCAGCCAGGACAGGGGAGCCTCTGGGGCCAACGTCCTGACTTTC. Translated, it gives CASQDRGASGANVLTF.

The V and J genes are TRBV4-3 and TRBJ2-2; possibly TRBD2 for D (6 bases). CDR3 length: 14 amino acids. Germline assignment: CDR1 LGHNA and CDR2 YSLEER. V lost 4 bases and J lost 6, with 12 bases in between. CDR3 coding DNA: TGCGCCAGCAGCCTGGGCGGGGCGGCCGGGGAGCTGTTTTTT. Translating gives CASSLGGAAGELFF.

In regard to this clone: Other nucleotide sequences in the sample specify the same CDR3. The chain has TRBV18 and TRBJ1-2, with 9 bases lining up with TRBD1. The V and J ends lost 3 bases and 7 bases, in that order; junction bases with no gene match: 0. This CDR3 region has 12 residues. Germline V gene data show CDR1 as KGHSH and CDR2 as LQKENI. The CDR3 here is CASSPGQGGYTF. In DNA form, the CDR3 reads TGTGCCAGCTCACCGGGACAGGGTGGCTACACCTTC.

The rearrangement joins TRBV7-6 to TRBJ2-3; TRBD2 agrees at 10 bases. The length of the CDR3 is 16 residues. V was clipped by 5 bases and J by 1 base; unmatched bases: 6. Germline CDR1 and CDR2: SGHVS and FNYEAQ. CDR3 region: CASSPLAGGRTDTQYF. DNA for the CDR3: TGTGCCAGCAGCCCCTTAGCGGGAGGCCGCACAGATACGCAGTATTTT.

This sequence joins TRBV5-4 and TRBJ2-5, with D perhaps TRBD1 (6 bases). The CDR3 has 15 amino acids. Between the trimmed V and J ends, which lost 4 bases and 1 base, there was a span of 14 bases. Germline-derived CDR1 and CDR2 are SGHNT and YYREEE (reference sequence). For the CDR3, the DNA is TGTGCCAGCAGCGGCCTCTGGGGGCCCCAAGAGACCCAGTACTTC. Its protein product is CASSGLWGPQETQYF.

The chain carries TRBV6-6 and TRBJ1-3, with 8 bases matching TRBD1. V trimming: 8 bases; J trimming: 7 bases; junction bases outside the gene matches: 4. This CDR3 has 12 amino acids. Germline CDR1 reads MNHNY; CDR2 reads SVGAGI (reference sequence). The DNA of the CDR3 is TGTGCCAGCGGGACAGGAGGGAACACCATATATTTT. Translating gives CASGTGGNTIYF.

V is TRBV9 and J is TRBJ2-7; 8 bases agree with TRBD1. Trimming removed 0 bases from V and 7 bases from J; junction bases left unmatched: 3. CDR1 and CDR2 (germline): SGDLS, YYNGEE. This CDR3 spans 13 amino acids. CDR3 bases: TGTGCCAGCAGCGTAGGACAGGGGATAGAGCAGTACTTC. Residues: CASSVGQGIEQYF. Using reference TRBV9 and TRBJ2-7 for the parts outside the CDR3, the full variable domain is DSGVTQTPKHLITATGQRVTLRCSPRSGDLSVYWYQQSLDQGLQFLIQYYNGEERAKGNILERFSAQQFPDLHSELNLSSLELGDSALYFCASSVGQGIEQYFGPGTRLTVT.

The rearrangement uses TRBV7-9 and TRBJ2-5, with a possible D match to TRBD2 (6 bases). V lost 5 bases and J lost 1, with 20 bases in between. The CDR3 is made up of 17 amino acids. The germline CDR1 and CDR2 sequences are SEHNR and FQNEAQ (reference sequence). The CDR3 sequence: CASSPSRGRDPQETQYF. In DNA form, the CDR3 reads TGTGCCAGCAGCCCAAGTCGGGGGAGAGACCCCCAAGAGACCCAGTACTTC.

V usage is TRBV2 and J usage is TRBJ2-7; 7 positions agree with TRBD2. Germline CDR1 is SNHLY and CDR2 is FYNNEI. This CDR3 contains 15 residues. Germline trimming cut 2 bases from V and 4 bases from J; bases unmatched to any gene: 8. The CDR3 DNA is TGTGCCAGCAGTGAAAGGACTAGTAAGGTGTACGAGCAGTACTTC. This gives the protein CASSERTSKVYEQYF.

Regarding this clone: This same CDR3 is encoded by further DNA sequences in the sample. The chain couples TRBV12-3 or TRBV12-4 to TRBJ2-5; D is unclear. V lost 5 bases and J 5 bases, leaving 6 bases between the germline ends. The CDR3 is 11 amino acids. The CDR3 region has the DNA TGTGCCAGCAGTCCTGGCGAGACCCAGTACTTC. This encodes CASSPGETQYF.

V and J are TRBV25-1 and TRBJ2-1; no clear D gene. Trimming took off 8 bases at V and 8 bases at J, with 10 bases between the two ends. Germline V gene lookup returns CDR1 MGHDK and CDR2 SYGVNS. The CDR3 consists of 11 residues. The CDR3 region is CASSYHDEQFF. Here the CDR3 DNA reads TGTGCCAGCTCCTATCATGATGAGCAGTTCTTC.

This chain joins TRBV7-3 and TRBJ2-1, with a possible D match to TRBD2 (6 bases). CDR1 SGHTA and CDR2 FQGTGA come from the germline V gene. V was shortened by 5 bases and J by 10 bases, with 12 bases between the two germline ends. The CDR3 is 12 amino acids. CDR3 protein: CASSPGGIEQFF. CDR3 in DNA: TGTGCCAGCAGCCCCGGGGGTATCGAGCAGTTCTTC.

The chain carries TRBV7-6 and TRBJ1-1, with D tentatively TRBD1 (5 bases). Per the germline V gene, CDR1 is SGHVS and CDR2 is FNYEAQ. The CDR3 covers 14 residues. Trimming removed 4 bases from V and 1 base from J, with 10 bases in between. The CDR3 loop reads CASSYGGTNTEAFF. CDR3 bases: TGTGCCAGCAGCTATGGGGGGACGAACACTGAAGCTTTCTTT.

V is TRBV6-5 and J is TRBJ2-7; D perhaps matches TRBD2 (5 bases). The CDR3 has 15 amino acids. Germline loops: CDR1 MNHEY, CDR2 SVGAGI. The V end was cut by 0 bases, the J end by 3 bases, with 12 bases between. CDR3 sequence reads: CASSYSVGDFYEQYF. CDR3 in DNA: TGTGCCAGCAGTTACTCGGTGGGAGACTTCTACGAGCAGTACTTC.

The V call is TRBV7-9, the J call TRBJ2-5; D ambiguous. Deletions cut 5 bases from V and 5 bases from J, with 6 bases between. The CDR3 is 11 residues long. Germline CDR1 is SEHNR and CDR2 is FQNEAQ (reference sequence). The chain's CDR3 is CASSARETQYF. DNA of the CDR3: TGTGCCAGCAGCGCCCGGGAGACCCAGTACTTC.

The chain couples TRBV6-4 to TRBJ1-2; the D gene is possibly TRBD1 (6 bases). Germline-derived CDR1 and CDR2 are MRHNA and SNTAGT. This CDR3 contains 14 residues. Trimming stripped 2 bases from V and 10 bases from J, with 17 bases between. The CDR3 sequence: CASSDGTGRRAYTF. In DNA form, the CDR3 reads TGTGCCAGCAGTGACGGAACAGGGCGCCGGGCCTACACCTTC.

The chain joins TRBV2 to TRBJ1-1, with D unclear. Trimming stripped 3 bases from V and 0 bases from J, with 8 bases between. Per germline, CDR1 SNHLY and CDR2 FYNNEI. The CDR3 is 14 residues long. The CDR3 bases are TGTGCCAGCAGTGAGTTGTCAATGAACACTGAAGCTTTCTTT. It specifies CASSELSMNTEAFF.

This clone was counted a single time. The chain has TRBV6-5 and TRBJ2-3, with TRBD1 matching over 7 bases. The V gene's germline CDR1 is MNHEY and CDR2 SVGAGI. The CDR3 length is 14 residues. V shed 6 bases and J 3 bases; nucleotides not matched to a gene: 6. CDR3: CASSLGTVTDTQYF. DNA for the CDR3: TGTGCCAGCAGCCTCGGGACAGTAACAGATACGCAGTATTTT.

The chain has TRBV27 and TRBJ1-1; D unclear. Per the germline V gene, CDR1 is MNHEY and CDR2 is SMNVEV (reference sequence). V was trimmed by 3 bases and J by 0 bases, leaving 5 bases between them. The CDR3 length is 13 residues. CDR3 coding DNA: TGTGCCAGCAGTTTCGGGATGAACACTGAAGCTTTCTTT. Translation: CASSFGMNTEAFF.

The chain combines TRBV7-2 with TRBJ1-3; no definite D call. Trimming took 1 base from V and 4 from J, leaving 11 bases between them. The CDR3 totals 15 residues. The germline V gene has CDR1 SGHTA and CDR2 FQGNSA. The CDR3 loop is CASSLGAGSGNTIYF. In DNA form, the CDR3 reads TGTGCCAGCAGCTTAGGGGCTGGGTCCGGAAACACCATATATTTT.